The 30 T cell receptor beta chains reported below all come from one sample, sequenced in a study of blood T cell repertoires in COVID-19. Clones were read by immunoSEQ multiplex PCR, and TCRdb kept only the in-frame ones, dropping some. Of about 190,000 clones listed, 84% were seen once; the top ten hold roughly 3.2%. Specimen: PBMCs or T cells enriched from blood (not recorded which). Receptors originate from a woman in her 30s who had been exposed to COVID-19.

The CDR3 sequence is CASSYNQPGQGGGYTF. The CDR3 nucleotides read TGCGCCAGCAGCTACAATCAACCGGGACAGGGCGGTGGCTACACCTTC. The rearrangement links TRBV5-1 to TRBJ1-2; TRBD1 aligns across 9 bases. The CDR3 loop spans 16 amino acids. V lost 3 bases, J lost 7 bases, and 13 bases stayed unmatched. Germline V lookup: CDR1 SGHRS, CDR2 YFSETQ. Full variable domain (outside the CDR3, taken from reference TRBV5-1 and TRBJ1-2): KAGVTQTPRYLIKTRGQQVTLSCSPISGHRSVSWYQQTPGQGLQFLFEYFSETQRNKGNFPGRFSGRQFSNSRSEMNVSTLELGDSALYLCASSYNQPGQGGGYTFGSGTRLTVV.

This clone was counted many times. V and J are TRBV15 and TRBJ1-3; TRBD1 agrees at 10 bases. The CDR3 has 16 residues. V lost 3 bases to trimming and J lost 7 bases; unmatched junction nucleotides: 9. CDR1 is LNHNV and CDR2 is YYDKDF in the germline V gene (reference sequence). This chain's CDR3 is CATSRDTPDRGNTIYF. The CDR3, as DNA: TGTGCCACCAGCAGGGACACTCCGGACAGGGGGAACACCATATATTTT.

The J gene is TRBJ1-1, the V gene TRBV6-5, with 7 bases aligning to TRBD1. From germline, CDR1 is MNHEY and CDR2 SVGAGI. J gave up 0 bases and V 7 bases, and 8 bases lay outside the gene matches. The CDR3 runs to 15 residues. The CDR3: CASNEGGNMNTEAFF. Here the CDR3 DNA reads TGTGCCAGCAACGAAGGGGGCAATATGAACACTGAAGCTTTCTTT.

V and J are TRBV11-2 and TRBJ1-2, with D maybe TRBD1 (6 bases). The CDR3 sequence is 15 residues long. V dropped 4 bases and J dropped 8 bases, with 20 bases sitting between them. Per germline, CDR1 SGHAT and CDR2 FQNNGV. The DNA of the CDR3 is TGTGCCAGCAGCTCCTTGGGGGCAGGGAACGGAGGCTACACCTTC. Translation gives CASSSLGAGNGGYTF.

The chain combines TRBV29-1 with TRBJ1-4; possibly TRBD1 for D (6 bases). The germline V and J ends were trimmed by 6 bases and 0 bases, with 14 bases remaining between them. The CDR3 runs to 15 residues. Germline CDR1 SQVTM, CDR2 ANQGSEA. The CDR3 is CSVQGRGATNEKLFF. DNA of the CDR3: TGCAGCGTACAGGGCAGAGGGGCAACTAATGAAAAACTGTTTTTT.

This chain connects TRBV4-3 to TRBJ1-2; D gene ambiguous. The length of the CDR3 is 13 residues. V was clipped by 0 bases and J by 3 bases, with 5 bases between them. Germline V CDR1 and CDR2: LGHNA, YSLEER. CDR3 DNA: TGCGCCAGCAGCCAAGACGGGGACTATGGCTACACCTTC. Translation: CASSQDGDYGYTF.

J is TRBJ2-7 and V is TRBV5-1; D remains unclear. Trimming took 4 bases from V and 3 from J, leaving 14 bases between them. The CDR3 loop spans 14 amino acids. From germline, CDR1 is SGHRS and CDR2 YFSETQ. Here the CDR3 reads CASSAYPDNYEQYF. The CDR3 DNA reads TGCGCCAGCAGCGCCTACCCAGACAACTACGAGCAGTACTTC.

The chain is built from TRBV12-3 or TRBV12-4 and TRBJ1-1; the D is unclear. The length of the CDR3 is 12 residues. V lost 3 bases, J lost 6 bases, and 8 bases lay in between. The CDR3 is CASSFGSPEAFF. Written as DNA, the CDR3 is TGTGCCAGCAGTTTCGGGAGTCCTGAAGCTTTCTTT.

V usage is TRBV6-5 and J usage is TRBJ2-7; TRBD2 might be the D (5 bases). Deletions cut 7 bases from V and 3 bases from J, with 13 bases between. CDR3 length: 13 residues. From germline, CDR1 is MNHEY and CDR2 SVGAGI. CDR3 DNA sequence: TGTGCCAGCACCCAGAATCGGGGCTACGAGCAGTACTTC. This encodes CASTQNRGYEQYF.

The chain joins TRBV18 to TRBJ2-5; TRBD2 aligns across 7 bases. The ends lost 5 bases at V and 1 base at J; junction bases unmatched: 4. This CDR3 is built from 14 residues. Germline loops: CDR1 KGHSH, CDR2 LQKENI. CDR3 residues: CASSASGSQETQYF. The CDR3 region has the DNA TGTGCCAGCTCAGCTAGCGGTTCCCAAGAGACCCAGTACTTC.

The rearrangement joins TRBV27 to TRBJ1-1; 9 bases match TRBD1. The CDR3 sequence is 15 residues long. In germline, CDR1 is MNHEY, CDR2 SMNVEV (reference sequence). Unmatched junction bases numbered 11, after V lost 6 bases and J lost 6 bases. Here the CDR3 reads CASRKSTGGFAEAFF. CDR3 nucleotide sequence: TGTGCCAGCAGGAAATCGACAGGGGGATTCGCTGAAGCTTTCTTT.

The J gene is TRBJ2-5, the V gene TRBV6-5; 12 nucleotides match TRBD2. The CDR3 sequence is 13 residues long. Per the germline V gene, CDR1 is MNHEY and CDR2 is SVGAGI. V was clipped by 10 bases and J by 3 bases; unmatched bases: 3. The CDR3 DNA sequence: TGTGCCACCAGGACTAGCGGGGAAGAGACCCAGTACTTC. Translating gives CATRTSGEETQYF.

The chain joins TRBV4-1 to TRBJ2-7, with D hard to call. Germline CDR1 is MGHRA and CDR2 is YSYEKL. This CDR3 region has 16 residues. V lost 1 base and J 0 bases, leaving 13 bases between the germline ends. In nucleotides, the CDR3 is TGCGCCAGCAGCCAAGGGAGCGCAGCCTTCTCCTACGAGCAGTACTTC. Translating it yields CASSQGSAAFSYEQYF.

The J gene is TRBJ1-2, the V gene TRBV5-4; D is undetermined. V lost 1 base and J lost 1, with 5 bases in between. Germline assignment: CDR1 SGHNT and CDR2 YYREEE (reference sequence). There are 13 residues in the CDR3. CDR3 protein: CASSLTSNYGYTF. For the CDR3, the DNA is TGTGCCAGCAGCTTGACAAGTAACTATGGCTACACCTTC.

The chain recombines TRBV11-2 with TRBJ2-7; TRBD1 matches at 8 bases. The CDR3 has 13 residues. Trimming cost V 3 bases and J 9 bases; bases outside gene matches: 7. Per the germline V gene, CDR1 is SGHAT and CDR2 is FQNNGV. CDR3: CASSLTGVEGQYF. CDR3 in DNA: TGTGCCAGCAGCTTGACAGGGGTGGAGGGGCAGTACTTC.

The V and J genes are TRBV12-3 or TRBV12-4 and TRBJ2-7, with no clear D. V was clipped by 7 bases and J by 6 bases, with 16 bases between them. The CDR3 is 13 amino acids. The CDR3 DNA follows: TGTGCCAGCAACTCTTCTCCAGGAAGCGAGCAGTACTTC. It translates to CASNSSPGSEQYF.

The chain carries TRBV11-2 and TRBJ2-1; TRBD2 aligns across 8 bases. With 2 bases clipped from V and 0 bases from J, the junction kept 6 bases outside the gene matches. The CDR3 consists of 17 residues. Per the germline V gene, CDR1 is SGHAT and CDR2 is FQNNGV. Here the CDR3 DNA reads TGTGCCAGCAGCTTACGCAGCGGGGGAAGCTCCTACAATGAGCAGTTCTTC. This gives the protein CASSLRSGGSSYNEQFF.

The chain links TRBV6-1 to TRBJ1-2; 7 bases are shared with TRBD1. The V gene end was trimmed by 5 bases and the J gene end by 8 bases; junction bases not matched to a gene: 5. The CDR3 covers 12 residues. Germline assignment: CDR1 MNHNS and CDR2 SASEGT. The CDR3 sequence: CASSSTGVGYTF. The CDR3 region has the DNA TGTGCCAGCAGTTCAACAGGGGTAGGCTACACCTTC.

J is TRBJ2-1 and V is TRBV15, with TRBD2 matching over 8 bases. Unmatched junction bases numbered 3, after V lost 5 bases and J lost 0 bases. This CDR3 is 15 amino acids long. Germline CDR1 LNHNV, CDR2 YYDKDF (reference sequence). The CDR3 nucleotides are TGTGCCACCAGCGGTCGGGGGGGCTCCTACAATGAGCAGTTCTTC. Translation gives CATSGRGGSYNEQFF.

This clone was detected once. The chain links TRBV10-2 to TRBJ2-5, with 8 bases matching TRBD2. Trimming removed 8 bases from V and 9 bases from J; junction bases left unmatched: 11. Germline V lookup: CDR1 WSHSY, CDR2 SAAADI. The CDR3 is 13 residues long. In DNA, the CDR3 is TGCGCCAGCGTATCGGGAGGGTCCGGGGCCCAGTACTTC. Encoded protein: CASVSGGSGAQYF.

This chain connects TRBV5-1 to TRBJ1-1; TRBD1 matches at 7 bases. Germline assignment: CDR1 SGHRS and CDR2 YFSETQ. J lost 2 bases, V lost 0 bases, and 4 bases had no gene match. The CDR3 spans 15 residues. CDR3 sequence (DNA): TGCGCCAGCAGCTTGGTTGCAGGGGGTAACACTGAAGCTTTCTTT. Translation: CASSLVAGGNTEAFF.

This clone has a handful of counts. The gene calls are TRBV10-3 and TRBJ1-6, with D uncertain. The CDR3 length is 13 residues. V lost 4 bases, J lost 7 bases, and 8 bases lay in between. Germline lookup yields CDR1 ENHRY and CDR2 SYGVKD. The CDR3 is CAISGGGNSPLHF. DNA for the CDR3: TGTGCCATCAGTGGGGGAGGAAATTCACCCCTCCACTTT.

The V call is TRBV30, the J call TRBJ1-5; maybe TRBD1 (5 bases). V was shortened by 4 bases and J by 6 bases, with 22 bases between the two germline ends. CDR3 size: 16 residues. Germline CDR1 and CDR2: GTSNPN and SVGIG (reference sequence). Here the CDR3 reads CAWTPVAGRMGQPQHF. Here the CDR3 DNA reads TGTGCCTGGACCCCAGTCGCAGGGAGGATGGGTCAGCCCCAGCATTTT.

The CDR3: CASTPQGVNTEAFF. In DNA form, the CDR3 reads TGTGCCAGCACCCCTCAAGGGGTGAACACTGAAGCTTTCTTT. V usage is TRBV28 and J usage is TRBJ1-1; D is possibly TRBD1 (5 bases). The V end lost 7 bases, the J end lost 0 bases, and 12 bases lay between the germline ends. This CDR3 has 14 amino acids. Germline-derived CDR1 and CDR2 are MDHEN and SYDVKM.

The V gene is TRBV5-1, the J gene TRBJ2-5; the D gene is possibly TRBD2 (5 bases). This CDR3 region has 15 residues. Germline CDR1 reads SGHRS; CDR2 reads YFSETQ. Trimming stripped 2 bases from V and 3 bases from J, with 14 bases between. As DNA, the CDR3 is TGCGCCAGCAGCTTAAAAGGACTGAGCGAAGAGACCCAGTACTTC. It codes for CASSLKGLSEETQYF. Drawing the rest from reference TRBV5-1 and TRBJ2-5, the complete variable domain is KAGVTQTPRYLIKTRGQQVTLSCSPISGHRSVSWYQQTPGQGLQFLFEYFSETQRNKGNFPGRFSGRQFSNSRSEMNVSTLELGDSALYLCASSLKGLSEETQYFGPGTRLLVL.

This chain uses TRBV7-9 with TRBJ2-5, with 9 bases aligning to TRBD1. The trim removed 6 bases at V and 2 bases at J, leaving 4 bases unmatched. Germline V gives CDR1 SEHNR, CDR2 FQNEAQ (reference sequence). CDR3 length: 14 amino acids. The CDR3 nucleotides read TGTGCCAGCAGACGACAGGGGGGTCAAGAGACCCAGTACTTC. This sequence encodes CASRRQGGQETQYF.

The rearrangement links TRBV7-8 to TRBJ2-3; 13 positions match TRBD2. Germline assignment: CDR1 SGHVS and CDR2 FQNEAQ. There are 15 residues in the CDR3. Trimming cost V 5 bases and J 4 bases; bases outside gene matches: 3. CDR3 sequence reads: CASSRGTSGADTQYF. In DNA form, the CDR3 reads TGTGCCAGCAGCCGAGGGACTAGCGGGGCAGATACGCAGTATTTT.

This clone was seen just once. The chain uses TRBV29-1 and TRBJ1-2; D is perhaps TRBD1 (5 bases). This CDR3 contains 14 residues. The germline gives CDR1 SQVTM, CDR2 ANQGSEA. Trimming took 3 bases from V and 7 from J, leaving 18 bases between them. For the CDR3, the DNA is TGCAGCGTTGAGGCCTCAGGGAGGTTTGGTGGCTACACCTTC. Protein product: CSVEASGRFGGYTF.

The chain carries TRBV21-1 and TRBJ2-7; the D call in the table, TRBD2, was not verified against the DNA. TRBV21-1 is flagged as a pseudogene. The CDR3 has 13 amino acids. The CDR3 protein is CASNRLRSYEQYF. For the CDR3, the DNA is TGTGCCAGCAACCGACTGAGGTCCTACGAGCAGTACTTC.

J is TRBJ1-2 and V is TRBV2; the D gene is possibly TRBD1 (6 bases). The V and J ends lost 4 bases and 8 bases respectively, with 14 bases between them. The CDR3 length is 13 residues. From germline, CDR1 is SNHLY and CDR2 FYNNEI. CDR3 coding DNA: TGTGCCAGCAGTGTCCGGGCAGGGGACGGCTACACCTTC. It is translated as CASSVRAGDGYTF.